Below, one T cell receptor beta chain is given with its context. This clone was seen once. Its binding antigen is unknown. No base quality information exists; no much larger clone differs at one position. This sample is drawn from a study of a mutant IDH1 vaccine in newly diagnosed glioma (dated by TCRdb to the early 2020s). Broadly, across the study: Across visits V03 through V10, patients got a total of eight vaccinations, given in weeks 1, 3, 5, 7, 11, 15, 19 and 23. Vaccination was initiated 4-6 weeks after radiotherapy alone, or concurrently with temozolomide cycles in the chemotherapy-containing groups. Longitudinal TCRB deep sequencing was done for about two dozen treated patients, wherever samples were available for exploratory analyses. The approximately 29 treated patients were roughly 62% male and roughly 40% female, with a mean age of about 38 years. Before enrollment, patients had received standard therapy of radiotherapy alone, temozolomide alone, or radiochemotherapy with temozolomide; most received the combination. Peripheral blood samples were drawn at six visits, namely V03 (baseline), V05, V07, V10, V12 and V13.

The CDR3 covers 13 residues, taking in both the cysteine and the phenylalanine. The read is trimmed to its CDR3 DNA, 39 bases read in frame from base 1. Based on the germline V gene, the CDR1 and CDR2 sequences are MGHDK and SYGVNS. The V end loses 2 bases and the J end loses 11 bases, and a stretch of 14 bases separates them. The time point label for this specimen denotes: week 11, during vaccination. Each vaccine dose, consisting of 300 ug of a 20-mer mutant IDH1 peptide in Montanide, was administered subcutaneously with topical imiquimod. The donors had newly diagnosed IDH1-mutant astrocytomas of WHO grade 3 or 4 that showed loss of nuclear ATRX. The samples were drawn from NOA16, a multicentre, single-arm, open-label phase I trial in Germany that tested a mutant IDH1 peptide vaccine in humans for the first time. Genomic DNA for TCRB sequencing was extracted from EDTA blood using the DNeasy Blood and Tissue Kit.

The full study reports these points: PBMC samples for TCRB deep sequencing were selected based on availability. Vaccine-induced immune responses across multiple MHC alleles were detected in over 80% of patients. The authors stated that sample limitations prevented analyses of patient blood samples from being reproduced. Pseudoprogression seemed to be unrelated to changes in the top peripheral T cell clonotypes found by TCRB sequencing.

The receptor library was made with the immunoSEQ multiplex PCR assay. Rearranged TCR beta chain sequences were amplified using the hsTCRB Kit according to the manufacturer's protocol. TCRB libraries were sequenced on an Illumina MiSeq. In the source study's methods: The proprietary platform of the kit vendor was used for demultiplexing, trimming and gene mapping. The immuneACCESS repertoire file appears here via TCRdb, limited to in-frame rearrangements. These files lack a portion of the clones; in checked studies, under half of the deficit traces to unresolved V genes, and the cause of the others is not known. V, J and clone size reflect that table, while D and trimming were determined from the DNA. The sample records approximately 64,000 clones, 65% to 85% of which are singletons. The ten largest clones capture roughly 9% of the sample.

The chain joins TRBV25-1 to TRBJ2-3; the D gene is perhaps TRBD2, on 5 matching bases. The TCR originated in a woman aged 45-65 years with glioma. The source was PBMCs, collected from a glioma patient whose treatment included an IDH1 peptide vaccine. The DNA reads TGTGCCAGCAGTGAAACCGAGGGCCCCAAGCAGTATTTT. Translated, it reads CASSETEGPKQYF. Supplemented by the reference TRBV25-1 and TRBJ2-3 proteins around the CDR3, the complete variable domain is EADIYQTPRYLVIGTGKKITLECSQTMGHDKMYWYQQDPGMELHLIHYSYGVNSTEKGDLSSESTVSRIRTEHFPLTLESARPSHTSQYLCASSETEGPKQYFGPGTRLTVL.